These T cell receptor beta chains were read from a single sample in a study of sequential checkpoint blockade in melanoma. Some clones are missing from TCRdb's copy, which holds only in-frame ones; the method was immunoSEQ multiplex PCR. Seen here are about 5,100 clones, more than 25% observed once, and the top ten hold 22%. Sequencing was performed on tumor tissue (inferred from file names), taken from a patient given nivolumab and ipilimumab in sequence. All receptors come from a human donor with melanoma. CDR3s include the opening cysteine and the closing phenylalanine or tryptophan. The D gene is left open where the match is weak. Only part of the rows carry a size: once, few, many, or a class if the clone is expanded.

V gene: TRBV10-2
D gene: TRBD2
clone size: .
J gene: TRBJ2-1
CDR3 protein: CASSAMTSGNNEQFF
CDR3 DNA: TGCGCCAGCAGTGCCATGACTAGCGGGAACAATGAGCAGTTCTTC

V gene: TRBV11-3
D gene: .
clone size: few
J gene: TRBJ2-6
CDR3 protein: CASSRLPPGSLSGANVLTF
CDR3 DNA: TGTGCCAGCAGCCGCCTACCGCCAGGGTCCCTCTCTGGGGCCAACGTCCTGACTTTC

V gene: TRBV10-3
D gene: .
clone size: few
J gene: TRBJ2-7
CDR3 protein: CAISENKPGLRLTYEQYF
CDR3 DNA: TGTGCCATCAGTGAGAATAAACCGGGACTTCGATTGACCTACGAGCAGTACTTC

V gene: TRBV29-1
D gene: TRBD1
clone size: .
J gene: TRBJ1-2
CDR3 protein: CSVDEGAPGGYTF
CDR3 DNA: TGCAGCGTTGATGAGGGGGCGCCGGGTGGCTACACCTTC

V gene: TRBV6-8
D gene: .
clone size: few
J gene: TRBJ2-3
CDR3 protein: CASSYPTGRASTDTQYF
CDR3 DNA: TGTGCCAGCAGTTACCCTACAGGGAGGGCCAGCACAGATACGCAGTATTTT

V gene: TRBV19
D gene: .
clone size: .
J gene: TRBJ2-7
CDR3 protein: CASTDSHYEQYF
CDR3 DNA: TGTGCCAGTACCGACAGCCACTACGAGCAGTACTTC

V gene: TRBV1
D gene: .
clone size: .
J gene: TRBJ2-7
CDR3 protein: CTSSQNGQRAGVTTYEQYF
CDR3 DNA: TGCACCAGCAGCCAAAATGGCCAGCGGGCGGGAGTAACGACCTACGAGCAGTACTTC

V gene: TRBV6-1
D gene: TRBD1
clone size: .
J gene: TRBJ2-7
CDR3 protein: CASSEAGGSSYEQYF
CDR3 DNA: TGTGCCAGCAGTGAAGCAGGGGGCTCGTCCTACGAGCAGTACTTC

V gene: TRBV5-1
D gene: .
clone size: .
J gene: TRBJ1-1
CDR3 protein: CASSEGPVNTEAFF
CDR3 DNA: TGCGCCAGCAGCGAGGGACCGGTAAACACTGAAGCTTTCTTT

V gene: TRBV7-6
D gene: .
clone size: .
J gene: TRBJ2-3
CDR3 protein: CASSYSSDADTQYF
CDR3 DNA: TGTGCCAGCAGCTACTCATCGGACGCGGATACGCAGTATTTT

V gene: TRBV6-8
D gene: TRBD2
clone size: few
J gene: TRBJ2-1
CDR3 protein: CASRRGLAGEAEQFF
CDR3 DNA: TGTGCCAGCAGGAGGGGACTAGCGGGAGAGGCTGAGCAGTTCTTC

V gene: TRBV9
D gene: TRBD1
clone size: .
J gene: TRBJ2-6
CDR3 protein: CASSAQGVGANVLTF
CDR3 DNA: TGTGCCAGCAGCGCCCAGGGGGTTGGGGCCAACGTCCTGACTTTC

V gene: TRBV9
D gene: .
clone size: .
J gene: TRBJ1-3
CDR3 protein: CASSANTGSGNTIYF
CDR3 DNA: TGTGCCAGCAGCGCTAATACGGGGTCTGGAAACACCATATATTTT

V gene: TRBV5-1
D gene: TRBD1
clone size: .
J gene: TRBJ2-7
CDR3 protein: CASSKGTGGSYEQYF
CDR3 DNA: TGCGCCAGCAGCAAGGGGACAGGGGGCTCCTACGAGCAGTACTTC

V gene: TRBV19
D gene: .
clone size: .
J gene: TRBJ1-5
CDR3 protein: CASRSSPPNSQPQHF
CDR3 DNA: TGTGCCAGTAGGTCGAGTCCCCCGAATTCTCAGCCCCAGCATTTT

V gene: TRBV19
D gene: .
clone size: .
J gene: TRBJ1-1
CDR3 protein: CASSMRQNTEAFF
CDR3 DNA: TGTGCCAGTAGTATGCGGCAGAACACTGAAGCTTTCTTT

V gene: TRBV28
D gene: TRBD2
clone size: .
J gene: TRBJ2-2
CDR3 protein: CASSLGGKAGELFF
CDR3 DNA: TGTGCCAGCAGTTTGGGGGGGAAGGCCGGGGAGCTGTTTTTT

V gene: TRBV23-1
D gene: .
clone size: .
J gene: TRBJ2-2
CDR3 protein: CASSQDLTSAGELFF
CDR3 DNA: TGCGCCAGCAGCCAAGACCTGACATCCGCCGGGGAGCTGTTTTTT

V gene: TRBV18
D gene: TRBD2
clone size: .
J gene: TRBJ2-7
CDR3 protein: CASSLSTSGVSYEQYF
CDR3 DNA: TGTGCCAGCTCACTCTCAACTAGCGGGGTTTCCTACGAGCAGTACTTC

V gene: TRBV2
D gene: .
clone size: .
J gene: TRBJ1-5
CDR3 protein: CASSAGSISNQPQHF
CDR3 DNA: TGTGCCAGCTCTGCCGGGTCCATTAGCAATCAGCCCCAGCATTTT

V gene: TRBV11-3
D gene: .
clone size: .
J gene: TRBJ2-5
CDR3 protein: CASSLGGGPETQYF
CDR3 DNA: TGTGCCAGCAGCTTAGGGGGCGGGCCAGAGACCCAGTACTTC

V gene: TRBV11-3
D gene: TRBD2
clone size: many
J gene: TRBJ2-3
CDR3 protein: CASSLSLGLAGNIPTQYF
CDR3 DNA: TGTGCCAGCAGCTTAAGCCTCGGACTAGCGGGGAACATTCCCACGCAGTATTTT

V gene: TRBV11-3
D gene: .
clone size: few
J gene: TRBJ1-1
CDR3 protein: CASSLGPGSTEAFF
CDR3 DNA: TGTGCCAGCAGCTTAGGACCGGGGAGCACTGAAGCTTTCTTT

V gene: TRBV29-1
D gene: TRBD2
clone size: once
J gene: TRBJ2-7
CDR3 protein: CSVAAGAHYEQYF
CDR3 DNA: TGCAGCGTTGCGGCGGGAGCCCACTACGAGCAGTACTTC

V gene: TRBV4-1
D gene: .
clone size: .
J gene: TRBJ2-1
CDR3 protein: CASSQDPSNSEQFF
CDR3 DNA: TGCGCCAGCAGCCAAGATCCTAGCAACAGTGAGCAGTTCTTC

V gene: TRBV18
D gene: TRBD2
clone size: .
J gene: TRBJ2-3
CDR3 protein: CASSRLAGGTDTQYF
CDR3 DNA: TGTGCCAGCTCACGACTAGCGGGAGGCACAGATACGCAGTATTTT

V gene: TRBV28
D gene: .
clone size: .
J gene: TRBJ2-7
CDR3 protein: CASSGGEYEQYF
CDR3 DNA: TGTGCCAGCAGTGGTGGGGAGTACGAGCAGTACTTC